The 31 T cell receptor beta chains presented below share a single source sample, sequenced in a study of beta chain features in type 1 diabetes. Study-wide results and caveats: The study found moderately but significantly shorter TCRB CDR3s in all four CD4+ subsets of Type 1 diabetes patients.

The study reverse transcribed the entire isolated RNA, so it sequenced expressed TCRB transcripts. The assay was immunoSEQ multiplex PCR, and TCRdb's table has in-frame clones only and misses some. The sample shows some 660,000 clones, about an eighth of them seen only once. These receptors' antigens are unknown. Sequencing was performed on naive CD4+ T cells from blood. The receptor set was obtained from a man in his late teens or twenties with type 1 diabetes.

The chain employs TRBV5-1 and TRBJ2-7; possible D gene TRBD1, 5 bases. Germline V gives CDR1 SGHRS, CDR2 YFSETQ. This CDR3 is 14 amino acids long. With 1 base removed from V and 9 bases from J, the gap between germline ends came to 17 bases. The CDR3: CASSLTVTGSGQYF. In DNA form, the CDR3 reads TGCGCCAGCAGCTTGACGGTTACAGGCTCGGGGCAGTACTTC.

This clone was found a few times. The chain combines TRBV4-3 with TRBJ2-3; weak D call: TRBD2 (5 bases). The CDR3 is 15 residues long. V was trimmed by 5 bases and J by 1 base, leaving 13 bases between them. Germline assignment: CDR1 LGHNA and CDR2 YSLEER. CDR3 residues: CASSARQEGTDTQYF. DNA of the CDR3: TGCGCCAGCAGCGCCCGGCAGGAGGGCACAGATACGCAGTATTTT.

The genes are TRBV30 and TRBJ1-1; the match to TRBD1 covers 7 bases. Germline values: CDR1 GTSNPN, CDR2 SVGIG (reference sequence). V was pared by 8 bases and J by 1 base, with 7 bases of the junction left unmatched. The CDR3 consists of 13 residues. CDR3 in amino acids: CASNRDRNTEAFF. The CDR3 DNA follows: TGTGCCAGTAACCGGGACAGGAACACTGAAGCTTTCTTT.

A few counts support this clone. The rearrangement uses TRBV2 and TRBJ2-7, with a weak D call TRBD1 (7 bases). CDR1 is SNHLY and CDR2 is FYNNEI in the germline V gene. The V end was cut by 9 bases, the J end by 2 bases, with 14 bases between. This CDR3 has 13 amino acids. CDR3 protein: CARGRGVTYEQYF. In DNA, the CDR3 is TGTGCCAGGGGCAGGGGGGTCACCTACGAGCAGTACTTC.

The chain joins TRBV18 to TRBJ1-1, with D unclear. The CDR3 length is 14 residues. The germline V gene has CDR1 KGHSH and CDR2 LQKENI. V lost 3 bases, J lost 5 bases, and 13 bases lay in between. CDR3 coding DNA: TGTGCCAGCTCACCCGGTTCAATAAGGACTGAAGCTTTCTTT. It is translated as CASSPGSIRTEAFF.

A few counts support this clone. CDR3 protein: CASSGGGGYGYTF. DNA of the CDR3: TGTGCCAGCAGCGGCGGGGGTGGCTATGGCTACACCTTC. The rearrangement links TRBV7-2 to TRBJ1-2; D is possibly TRBD1 (5 bases). This CDR3 spans 13 amino acids. CDR1 is SGHTA, CDR2 FQGNSA, per germline. Between the trimmed V and J ends, which lost 5 bases and 4 bases, there was a span of 11 bases.

In this sample, this clone turned up a few times. The same CDR3 can be traced to other DNA sequences in this sample. The chain employs TRBV29-1 and TRBJ2-7; no firm D call. The V gene's germline CDR1 is SQVTM and CDR2 ANQGSEA. Trimming pared 4 bases from V and 3 bases from J, leaving 4 bases between. The CDR3 is made up of 10 amino acids. The CDR3 nucleotides are TGCAGCGTTGGCAGCTACGAGCAGTACTTC. Amino acid sequence: CSVGSYEQYF.

This clone was seen a few times. The CDR3 spells CASSANRGQGHNEQFF. In DNA, the CDR3 is TGTGCCAGTAGTGCCAACCGGGGACAGGGCCACAATGAGCAGTTCTTC. The chain links TRBV19 to TRBJ2-1; 9 nucleotides match TRBD1. V lost 5 bases to trimming and J lost 5 bases; unmatched junction nucleotides: 10. The CDR3 spans 16 residues. Germline V gene data show CDR1 as LNHDA and CDR2 as SQIVND (reference sequence).

This clone has only a few counts. This chain joins TRBV28 and TRBJ2-5; D unclear. From germline, CDR1 is MDHEN and CDR2 SYDVKM. Trimming left V 2 bases short and J 0 bases short, with 10 bases between. This CDR3 region has 15 residues. The CDR3 sequence is CASSLPLGDQETQYF. CDR3 coding DNA: TGTGCCAGCAGTTTACCCCTCGGAGACCAAGAGACCCAGTACTTC.

The chain carries TRBV5-1 and TRBJ1-5, with a tentative D call TRBD1 (6 bases). V lost 4 bases to trimming and J lost 0 bases, with 11 bases between them. CDR1 and CDR2 from the germline V gene are SGHRS and YFSETQ. The CDR3 runs to 15 residues. For the CDR3, the DNA is TGCGCCAGCAGCCAGGGGCCCTATAGCAATCAGCCCCAGCATTTT. It translates to CASSQGPYSNQPQHF.

This clone came up a few times. This chain uses TRBV25-1 with TRBJ1-2; the D gene is possibly TRBD1 (6 bases). Trimming removed 3 bases at V and 4 bases at J, with 15 bases between. In germline, CDR1 is MGHDK, CDR2 SYGVNS. The CDR3 is 15 residues long. CDR3 nucleotides: TGTGCCAGCAGTGAGCCGGGCCCGGACAGCTATGGCTACACCTTC. Translated, it gives CASSEPGPDSYGYTF.

This clone was recorded a few times. The J gene is TRBJ2-5, the V gene TRBV25-1; 11 nucleotides agree with TRBD2. The CDR3 runs 15 residues. With V trimmed by 7 bases and J by 2 bases, 6 bases remained unmatched. CDR1 and CDR2 from the germline V gene are MGHDK and SYGVNS. The CDR3 DNA reads TGTGCCAGCACTAAGACTAGCGGGGCGCAAGAGACCCAGTACTTC. Residues: CASTKTSGAQETQYF.

This clone was seen more than once but under ten times. The chain carries TRBV30 and TRBJ2-5; D ambiguous. Germline V CDR1 and CDR2: GTSNPN, SVGIG (reference sequence). The CDR3 extends over 11 amino acids. V was trimmed by 4 bases and J by 7 bases, leaving 10 bases between them. Here the CDR3 reads CAWTNSLTQYF. CDR3 sequence (DNA): TGTGCCTGGACAAATTCGTTGACCCAGTACTTC.

This clone was observed a few times. The chain couples TRBV7-2 to TRBJ2-5, with TRBD1 matching over 7 bases. This CDR3 contains 15 residues. Losses at the gene ends were 5 bases for V and 5 bases for J; bases not matched to a gene: 11. Germline V gives CDR1 SGHTA, CDR2 FQGNSA. The CDR3 loop reads CASSKSTGLTETQYF. The CDR3, as DNA: TGTGCCAGCAGCAAATCGACAGGGTTGACGGAGACCCAGTACTTC.

CDR3 in DNA: TGTGCCAGCAGTGCCTTTCTGGAGCGGGGGGGCACTTCGGGTACGCAGTATTTT. Its translation is CASSAFLERGGTSGTQYF. This chain joins TRBV25-1 and TRBJ2-3; 10 positions match TRBD2. The CDR3 is 18 amino acids. Germline-derived CDR1 and CDR2 are MGHDK and SYGVNS. V was pared by 4 bases and J by 8 bases, with 18 bases of the junction left unmatched.

This chain connects TRBV13 to TRBJ2-1, with D maybe TRBD1 (5 bases). Germline loops: CDR1 PRHDT, CDR2 FYEKMQ (reference sequence). The CDR3 totals 12 residues. V was trimmed by 2 bases and J by 7 bases, leaving 6 bases between them. CDR3 bases: TGTGCCAGCAGCTTACAGGGAAATGAGCAGTTCTTC. Protein product: CASSLQGNEQFF.

The chain links TRBV5-1 to TRBJ1-2; TRBD1 matches 7 bases. The J segment lost 5 bases and the V segment lost 0 bases, leaving 4 bases of the junction unmatched. CDR3 length: 14 amino acids. The germline CDR1 and CDR2 sequences are SGHRS and YFSETQ. CDR3 bases: TGCGCCAGCAGCTTGGAGACAGGGAGTTATGGCTACACCTTC. This encodes CASSLETGSYGYTF.

This rearrangement joins TRBV6-6 to TRBJ1-1; 8 positions agree with TRBD1. Germline loops: CDR1 MNHNY, CDR2 SVGAGI (reference sequence). This CDR3 spans 15 amino acids. V trimming: 0 bases; J trimming: 5 bases; junction bases outside the gene matches: 5. The CDR3, as DNA: TGTGCCAGCAGTTACTCGAGCAGGGGGCGTACTGAAGCTTTCTTT. It yields the protein CASSYSSRGRTEAFF.

This clone was detected a few times. This chain joins TRBV6-5 and TRBJ2-6, with D possibly TRBD1 on 5 matching bases. V was shortened by 6 bases and J by 12 bases, with 21 bases between the two germline ends. Per the germline V gene, CDR1 is MNHEY and CDR2 is SVGAGI. The CDR3 is made up of 15 amino acids. The CDR3 DNA follows: TGTGCCAGCAGGGGGCTTGGTCAGGGTCCCGTCGTCCTGACTTTC. The encoded protein is CASRGLGQGPVVLTF.

V usage is TRBV7-2 and J usage is TRBJ2-3; D is ambiguous. Germline V gene lookup returns CDR1 SGHTA and CDR2 FQGNSA. V lost 5 bases to trimming and J lost 7 bases, with 16 bases between them. The CDR3 loop spans 14 amino acids. The CDR3 region is CASSPPPIRNTQYF. DNA of the CDR3: TGTGCCAGCAGCCCGCCCCCGATCCGGAATACGCAGTATTTT.

CDR3 sequence: CASSIGPTSNQPQHF. CDR3 bases: TGTGCCAGCAGCATCGGGCCCACTAGCAATCAGCCCCAGCATTTT. The J gene is TRBJ1-5, the V gene TRBV7-6; D unresolved. This CDR3 has 15 residues. From germline, CDR1 is SGHVS and CDR2 FNYEAQ. Trimming shortened V by 5 bases and J by 0 bases, and 11 bases separated the two germline ends.

This clone occurred a few times. The chain is built from TRBV6-5 and TRBJ1-3; 7 nucleotides line up with TRBD1. Trimming cost V 10 bases and J 2 bases; bases outside gene matches: 2. CDR1 is MNHEY and CDR2 is SVGAGI in the germline V gene. CDR3 length: 12 amino acids. Here the CDR3 reads CAIGQAGNTIYF. Here the CDR3 DNA reads TGTGCCATCGGACAGGCTGGAAACACCATATATTTT.

This clone has more than one count but fewer than ten. J is TRBJ2-5 and V is TRBV30; 14 bases map to TRBD2. Germline loops: CDR1 GTSNPN, CDR2 SVGIG (reference sequence). The J segment lost 5 bases and the V segment lost 2 bases, leaving 7 bases of the junction unmatched. The CDR3 is 16 amino acids. CDR3 loop: CAWSPGTSGGWETQYF. For the CDR3, the DNA is TGTGCCTGGAGTCCTGGGACTAGCGGGGGTTGGGAGACCCAGTACTTC.

The chain couples TRBV29-1 to TRBJ1-1, with TRBD1 identical over 7 bases. V gave up 5 bases and J gave up 4 bases; unmatched junction bases: 7. CDR1 and CDR2 (germline): SQVTM, ANQGSEA. The CDR3 sequence is 13 residues long. The CDR3 loop reads CSVRDRVRTEAFF. The CDR3 DNA follows: TGCAGCGTTCGAGACAGGGTTCGCACTGAAGCTTTCTTT.

The chain carries TRBV7-3 and TRBJ2-7, with TRBD2 matching over 7 bases. The CDR3 covers 14 residues. Per germline, CDR1 SGHTA and CDR2 FQGTGA. After removal of 5 bases from V and 5 bases from J, the junction contained 9 bases not matched to a gene. The chain's CDR3 is CASSPSGQVHEQYF. The CDR3 DNA sequence: TGTGCCAGCAGCCCTAGCGGTCAGGTTCACGAGCAGTACTTC.

In its sample, this clone was seen a few times. The chain recombines TRBV7-2 with TRBJ2-1, with D perhaps matching TRBD2 (6 bases). From germline, CDR1 is SGHTA and CDR2 FQGNSA. With 3 bases removed from V and 7 bases from J, the gap between germline ends came to 16 bases. This CDR3 spans 15 amino acids. The CDR3 here is CASSFPAGIRNEQFF. CDR3 coding DNA: TGTGCCAGCAGCTTCCCGGCGGGGATTCGAAATGAGCAGTTCTTC.

Only a few counts were recorded for this clone. The chain joins TRBV18 to TRBJ2-1; possibly TRBD2 for D (5 bases). V shed 8 bases and J shed 12 bases, with 11 bases lying between them. The CDR3 runs to 10 residues. Germline CDR1 and CDR2: KGHSH and LQKENI. CDR3 sequence reads: CASARGWQFF. In nucleotides, the CDR3 is TGTGCCAGCGCTCGCGGGTGGCAGTTCTTC.

This clone was recorded a few times. The rearrangement links TRBV30 to TRBJ2-5, with D possibly being TRBD2 (5 bases). The V gene lost 4 bases and the J gene lost 0 bases, with 12 bases spanning the gap. CDR1 GTSNPN and CDR2 SVGIG come from the germline V gene (reference sequence). The CDR3 is 14 residues long. CDR3 residues: CAWTRGPYQETQYF. The CDR3 coding sequence is TGTGCCTGGACCCGGGGTCCGTACCAAGAGACCCAGTACTTC.

The chain uses TRBV28 and TRBJ1-2, with D perhaps TRBD1 (6 bases). CDR1 is MDHEN, CDR2 SYDVKM, per germline. Trimming took 10 bases from V and 2 from J, leaving 20 bases between them. The CDR3 has 15 amino acids. The CDR3 reads CATSLGGRMNYGYTF. CDR3 DNA: TGTGCCACCTCCTTAGGGGGGCGAATGAACTATGGCTACACCTTC.

The V call is TRBV7-9, the J call TRBJ1-4, with TRBD1 matching 7 bases. The CDR3 consists of 15 residues. CDR1 is SEHNR and CDR2 is FQNEAQ in the germline V gene (reference sequence). The ends lost 5 bases at V and 4 bases at J; junction bases unmatched: 7. CDR3 region: CASSPTGQLNEKLFF. The DNA of the CDR3 is TGTGCCAGCAGCCCCACGGGACAGCTTAATGAAAAACTGTTTTTT.

The chain recombines TRBV14 with TRBJ1-2; D is ambiguous. V gave up 0 bases and J gave up 6 bases, with 17 bases separating them. CDR1 SGHDN and CDR2 FVKESK come from the germline V gene. The CDR3 is made up of 16 amino acids. In DNA form, the CDR3 reads TGTGCCAGCAGCCAAGATGTCGGTGCGGGGTTCAATGGCTACACCTTC. It translates to CASSQDVGAGFNGYTF.